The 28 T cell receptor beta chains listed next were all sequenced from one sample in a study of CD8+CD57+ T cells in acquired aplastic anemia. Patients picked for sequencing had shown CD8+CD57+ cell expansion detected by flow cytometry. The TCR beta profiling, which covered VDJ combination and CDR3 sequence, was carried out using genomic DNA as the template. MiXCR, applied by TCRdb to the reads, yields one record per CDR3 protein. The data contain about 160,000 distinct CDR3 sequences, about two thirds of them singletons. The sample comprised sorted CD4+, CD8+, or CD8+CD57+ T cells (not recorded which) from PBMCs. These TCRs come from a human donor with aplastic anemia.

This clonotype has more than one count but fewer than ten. Here the CDR3 reads CAIARQGSQETQYF. CDR3 sequence (DNA): TGTGCCATCGCTCGACAGGGGTCCCAAGAGACCCAGTACTTC. This rearrangement joins TRBV10-3 to TRBJ2-5; 8 nucleotides match TRBD1. Germline V gene sequence: CDR1 ENHRY, CDR2 SYGVKD. V gave up 8 bases and J gave up 1 base; unmatched junction bases: 6. The CDR3 is 14 amino acids.

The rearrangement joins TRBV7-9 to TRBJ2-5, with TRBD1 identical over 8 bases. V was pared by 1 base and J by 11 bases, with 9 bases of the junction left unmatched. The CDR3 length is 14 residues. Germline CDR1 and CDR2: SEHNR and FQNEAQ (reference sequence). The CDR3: CASSLGQGAHEQYF. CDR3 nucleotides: TGTGCCAGCAGCTTAGGGCAGGGGGCGCATGAGCAGTACTTC.

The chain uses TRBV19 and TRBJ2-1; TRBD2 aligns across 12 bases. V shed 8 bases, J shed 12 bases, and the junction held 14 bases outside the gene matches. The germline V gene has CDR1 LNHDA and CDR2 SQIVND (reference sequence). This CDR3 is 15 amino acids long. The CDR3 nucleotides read TGTGCCAGTGAAACCGGGACTAGCGGGTCAGATACGCAGTTCTTC. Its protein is CASETGTSGSDTQFF.

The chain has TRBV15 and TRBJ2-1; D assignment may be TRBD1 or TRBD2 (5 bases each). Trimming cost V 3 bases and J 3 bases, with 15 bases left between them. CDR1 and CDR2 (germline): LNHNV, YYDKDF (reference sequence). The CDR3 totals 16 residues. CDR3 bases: TGTGCCACCAGCAGTGCCGTCCGGGACGACTACAATGAGCAGTTCTTC. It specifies CATSSAVRDDYNEQFF.

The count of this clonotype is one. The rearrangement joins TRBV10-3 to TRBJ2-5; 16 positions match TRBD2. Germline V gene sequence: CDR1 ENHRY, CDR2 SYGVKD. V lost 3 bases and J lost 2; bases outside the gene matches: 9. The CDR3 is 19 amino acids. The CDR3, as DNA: TGTGCCATCAGTGACATCCCCGGGACTAGCGGGAGGGTTCAAGAGACCCAGTACTTC. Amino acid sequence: CAISDIPGTSGRVQETQYF.

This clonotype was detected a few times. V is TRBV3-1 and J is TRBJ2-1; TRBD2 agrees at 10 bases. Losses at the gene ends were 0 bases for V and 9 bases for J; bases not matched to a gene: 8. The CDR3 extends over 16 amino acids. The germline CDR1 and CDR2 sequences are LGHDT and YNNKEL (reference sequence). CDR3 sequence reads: CASSQDTLAGVLEQFF. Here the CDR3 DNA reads TGTGCCAGCAGCCAAGATACCCTAGCGGGAGTTCTTGAGCAGTTCTTC.

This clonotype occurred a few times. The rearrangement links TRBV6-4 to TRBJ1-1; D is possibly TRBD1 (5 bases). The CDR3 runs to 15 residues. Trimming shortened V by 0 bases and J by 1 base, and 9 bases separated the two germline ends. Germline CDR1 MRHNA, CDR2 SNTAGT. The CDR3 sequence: CASSDSPDRNTEAFF. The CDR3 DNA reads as TGTGCCAGCAGTGACTCCCCAGACAGGAACACTGAAGCTTTCTTT.

CDR3 DNA sequence: TGTGCCAGCAGCCGGTACGTCCTGACTTTC. It encodes CASSRYVLTF. The V gene is TRBV5-8, the J gene TRBJ2-6, with D hard to call. CDR1 and CDR2 from the germline V gene are SGHTS and YDEGEE. Trimming removed 4 bases at V and 11 bases at J, with 4 bases between. The CDR3 has 10 residues.

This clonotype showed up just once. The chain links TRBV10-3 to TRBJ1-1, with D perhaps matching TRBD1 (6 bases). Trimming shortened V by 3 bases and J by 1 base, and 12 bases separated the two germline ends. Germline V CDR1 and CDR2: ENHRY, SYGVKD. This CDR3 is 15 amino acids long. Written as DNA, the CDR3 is TGTGCCATCAGTGATAGGGGGACATCGAACACTGAAGCTTTCTTT. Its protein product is CAISDRGTSNTEAFF.

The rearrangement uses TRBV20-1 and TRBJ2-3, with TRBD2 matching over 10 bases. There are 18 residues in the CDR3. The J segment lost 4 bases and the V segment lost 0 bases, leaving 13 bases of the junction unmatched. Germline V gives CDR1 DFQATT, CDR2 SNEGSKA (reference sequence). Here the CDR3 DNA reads TGCAGTGCTAGAGATCCCCAGCGGGGGGGCGGATACGCAGATACGCAGTATTTT. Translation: CSARDPQRGGGYADTQYF.

The CDR3 here is CATRGSSTDTQYF. Here the CDR3 DNA reads TGTGCCACCAGGGGCAGCAGCACAGATACGCAGTATTTT. V is TRBV24-1 and J is TRBJ2-3; unclear D gene. V was trimmed by 7 bases and J by 0 bases, leaving 7 bases between them. CDR1 is KGHDR and CDR2 is SFDVKD in the germline V gene. The CDR3 spans 13 residues.

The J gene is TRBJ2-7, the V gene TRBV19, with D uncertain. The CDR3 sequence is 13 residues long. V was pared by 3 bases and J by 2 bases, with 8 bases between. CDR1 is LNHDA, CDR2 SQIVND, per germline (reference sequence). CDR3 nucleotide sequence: TGTGCCAGTAGTATCAGGCCTCCCTACGAGCAGTACTTC. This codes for CASSIRPPYEQYF.

The CDR3 loop is CATSTVGVTDTQYF. The DNA for the CDR3 is TGTGCCACTTCGACAGTCGGGGTCACAGATACGCAGTATTTT. The chain links TRBV7-2 to TRBJ2-3; D is tentatively TRBD1 or TRBD2 (5 bases each). The CDR3 spans 14 residues. V lost 10 bases and J lost 2, with 16 bases in between. Germline assignment: CDR1 SGHTA and CDR2 FQGNSA.

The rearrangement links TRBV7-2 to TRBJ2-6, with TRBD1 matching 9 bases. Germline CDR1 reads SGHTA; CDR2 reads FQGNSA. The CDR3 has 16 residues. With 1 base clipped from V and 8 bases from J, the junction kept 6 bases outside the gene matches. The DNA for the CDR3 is TGTGCCAGCAGCTTAGGAGGGACAGGGCATCCCAACGTCCTGACTTTC. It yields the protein CASSLGGTGHPNVLTF.

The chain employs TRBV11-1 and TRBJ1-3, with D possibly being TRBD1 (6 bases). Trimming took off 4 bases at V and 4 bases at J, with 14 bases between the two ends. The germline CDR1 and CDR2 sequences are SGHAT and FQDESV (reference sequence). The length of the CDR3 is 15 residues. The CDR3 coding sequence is TGTGCCAGCAGCTCGTCGTGGGGGCAAGGAAACACCATATATTTT. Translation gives CASSSSWGQGNTIYF.

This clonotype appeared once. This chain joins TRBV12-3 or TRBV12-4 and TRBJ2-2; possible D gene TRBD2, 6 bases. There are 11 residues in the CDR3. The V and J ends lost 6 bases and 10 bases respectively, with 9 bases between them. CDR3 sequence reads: CASSPSEELFF. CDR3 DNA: TGTGCCAGCAGCCCTAGCGAGGAGCTGTTTTTT.

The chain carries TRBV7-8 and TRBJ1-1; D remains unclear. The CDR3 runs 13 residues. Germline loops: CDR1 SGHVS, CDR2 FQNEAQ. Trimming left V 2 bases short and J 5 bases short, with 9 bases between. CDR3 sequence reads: CASSLTTGTEAFF. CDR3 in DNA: TGTGCCAGCAGCTTAACGACGGGGACTGAAGCTTTCTTT.

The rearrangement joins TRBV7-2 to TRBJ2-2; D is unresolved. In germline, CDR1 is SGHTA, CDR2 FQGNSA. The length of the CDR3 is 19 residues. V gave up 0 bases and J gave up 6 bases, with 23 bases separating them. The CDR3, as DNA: TGTGCCAGCAGCTTAGCGCAGGTAAACAACCCTTGTCGTCCCGGGGAGCTGTTTTTT. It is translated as CASSLAQVNNPCRPGELFF. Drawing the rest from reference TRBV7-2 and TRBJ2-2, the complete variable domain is GAGVSQSPSNKVTEKGKDVELRCDPISGHTALYWYRQSLGQGLEFLIYFQGNSAPDKSGLPSDRFSAERTGGSVSTLTIQRTQQEDSAVYLCASSLAQVNNPCRPGELFFGEGSRLTVL.

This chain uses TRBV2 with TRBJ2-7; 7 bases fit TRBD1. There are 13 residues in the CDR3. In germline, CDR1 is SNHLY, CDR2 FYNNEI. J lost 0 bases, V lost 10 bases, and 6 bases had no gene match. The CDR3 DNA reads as TGTGCCACCCGGACAGGCACCTCCTACGAGCAGTACTTC. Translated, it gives CATRTGTSYEQYF.

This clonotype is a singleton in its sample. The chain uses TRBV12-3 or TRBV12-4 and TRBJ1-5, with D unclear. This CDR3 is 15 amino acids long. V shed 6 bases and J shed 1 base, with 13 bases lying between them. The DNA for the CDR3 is TGTGCCAGCAGCCCTTCGATCGGCAGCAATCAGCCCCAGCATTTT. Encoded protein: CASSPSIGSNQPQHF.

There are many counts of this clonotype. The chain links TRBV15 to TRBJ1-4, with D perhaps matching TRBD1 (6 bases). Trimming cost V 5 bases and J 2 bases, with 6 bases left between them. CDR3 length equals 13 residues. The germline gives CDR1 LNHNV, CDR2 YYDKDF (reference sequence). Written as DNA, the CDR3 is TGTGCCACCAGCCAGGGGACTAATGAAAAACTGTTTTTT. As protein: CATSQGTNEKLFF.

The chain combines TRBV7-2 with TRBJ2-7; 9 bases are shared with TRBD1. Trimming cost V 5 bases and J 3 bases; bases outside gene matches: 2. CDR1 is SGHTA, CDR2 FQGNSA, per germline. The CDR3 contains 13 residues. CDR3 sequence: CASSRTGVYEQYF. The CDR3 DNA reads TGTGCCAGCAGCCGGACAGGGGTCTACGAGCAGTACTTC.

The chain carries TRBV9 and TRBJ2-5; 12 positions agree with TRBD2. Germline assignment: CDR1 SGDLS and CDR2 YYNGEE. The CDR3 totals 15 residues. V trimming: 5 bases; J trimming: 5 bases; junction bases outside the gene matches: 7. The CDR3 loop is CASRAGTSGWETQYF. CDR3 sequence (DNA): TGTGCCAGCAGAGCCGGGACTAGCGGGTGGGAGACCCAGTACTTC.

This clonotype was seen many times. The CDR3 region has the DNA TGTGCCAGCAGTCCCGGGACTAGCGGAACCCTGGGCTTCTTC. It yields the protein CASSPGTSGTLGFF. The chain recombines TRBV6-5 with TRBJ2-1; TRBD2 matches 11 bases. Germline CDR1 MNHEY, CDR2 SVGAGI. This CDR3 comprises 14 residues. J gave up 16 bases and V 5 bases, and 13 bases lay outside the gene matches.

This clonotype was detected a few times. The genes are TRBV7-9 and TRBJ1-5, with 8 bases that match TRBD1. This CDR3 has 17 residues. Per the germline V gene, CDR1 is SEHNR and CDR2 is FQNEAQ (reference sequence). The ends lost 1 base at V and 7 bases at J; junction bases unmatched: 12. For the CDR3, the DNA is TGTGCCAGCAGCTTAGGGTCCGGAGGACAGGGAGGACAGCCCCAGCATTTT. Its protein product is CASSLGSGGQGGQPQHF.

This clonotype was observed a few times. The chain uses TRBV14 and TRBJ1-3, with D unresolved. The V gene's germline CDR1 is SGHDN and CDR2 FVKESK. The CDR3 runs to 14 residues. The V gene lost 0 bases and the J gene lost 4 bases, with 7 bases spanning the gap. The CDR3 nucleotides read TGTGCCAGCAGCCAAGAAGGGTTCGGAAACACCATATATTTT. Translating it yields CASSQEGFGNTIYF.

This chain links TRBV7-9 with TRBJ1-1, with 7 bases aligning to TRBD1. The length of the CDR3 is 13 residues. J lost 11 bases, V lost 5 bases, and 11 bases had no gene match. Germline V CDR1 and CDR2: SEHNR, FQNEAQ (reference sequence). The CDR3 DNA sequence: TGTGCCAGCAGCCGAGGGGAGGGGGCATCTGCTTTCTTT. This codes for CASSRGEGASAFF.

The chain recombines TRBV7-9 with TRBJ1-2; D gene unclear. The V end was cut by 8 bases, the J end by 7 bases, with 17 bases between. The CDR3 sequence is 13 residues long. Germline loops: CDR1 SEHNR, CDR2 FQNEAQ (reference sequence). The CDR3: CASGRAVRGGYTF. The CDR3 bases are TGTGCCAGCGGCCGGGCGGTTCGGGGTGGCTACACCTTC.